A single sample gave rise to the 21 T cell receptor beta chains below, sequenced in a study of T cells in Graves' hyperthyroidism and ophthalmopathy. Amplified TCR beta CDR3 regions derived from RNA transcripts. The HTBI primer set drove a first-round RT-PCR of the TCR CDR3. TCRdb used MiXCR to reprocess the multiplex PCR reads, holding one entry per CDR3 protein. This table holds a few hundred thousand distinct CDR3 sequences, about a fifth found once. Sequenced sample: blood. The receptors originated from a man between 18 and 35 years old with Graves' hyperthyroidism.

This chain links TRBV4-1 with TRBJ1-3; D perhaps matches TRBD1 (5 bases). CDR1 MGHRA and CDR2 YSYEKL come from the germline V gene. The CDR3 totals 15 residues. V was cut by 1 base and J by 3 bases, with 10 bases left in between. CDR3 in amino acids: CASSQAYGGGNTIYF. The CDR3, as DNA: TGCGCCAGCAGCCAAGCTTACGGGGGTGGAAACACCATATATTTT.

This clonotype was seen ten or more times. This chain's CDR3 is CASSLSRPMNTEAFF. In nucleotides, the CDR3 is TGTGCCAGCAGTTTAAGTCGGCCCATGAACACTGAAGCTTTCTTT. The chain carries TRBV28 and TRBJ1-1; unclear D gene. CDR1 and CDR2 from the germline V gene are MDHEN and SYDVKM. The V end was cut by 2 bases, the J end by 0 bases, with 10 bases between. CDR3 length equals 15 residues.

This clonotype was found once. The junction departs from germline at one end; a sequencing error may be responsible. CDR3: CASSLSNGGELSF. CDR3 in DNA: TGTGCCAGCAGCCTAAGTAATGGGGGGGAGCTGTCTTTT. The chain carries TRBV3-1 and TRBJ2-2, with TRBD2 matching over 7 bases. This CDR3 has 13 residues. CDR1 LGHDT and CDR2 YNNKEL come from the germline V gene (reference sequence). Using reference TRBV3-1 and TRBJ2-2 for the parts outside the CDR3, the full variable domain is DTAVSQTPKYLVTQMGNDKSIKCEQNLGHDTMYWYKQDSKKFLKIMFSYNNKELIINETVPNRFSPKSPDKAHLNLHINSLELGDSAVYFCASSLSNGGELSFGEGSRLTVL.

This clonotype was seen a handful of times. Since a much larger clone is just one base distant, this may be a read error. The V call is TRBV20-1, the J call TRBJ2-7; a possible D gene is TRBD2 (6 bases). Trimming stripped 2 bases from V and 0 bases from J, with 8 bases between. CDR3 length: 13 amino acids. Germline CDR1 and CDR2: DFQATT and SNEGSKA (reference sequence). In nucleotides, the CDR3 is TGCAGTGCTAGACCCGGGAGCTCCTACGAGCAGTACTTC. Translating gives CSARPGSSYEQYF.

This clonotype showed up many times. V is TRBV6-1 and J is TRBJ2-7; D is ambiguous. Germline V lookup: CDR1 MNHNS, CDR2 SASEGT. The CDR3 totals 14 residues. V lost 2 bases and J lost 2, with 10 bases in between. The CDR3 here is CASSEWVRAYEQYF. As DNA, the CDR3 is TGTGCCAGCAGTGAATGGGTTAGGGCCTACGAGCAGTACTTC.

At least ten counts were recorded for this clonotype. The rearrangement joins TRBV12-3 or TRBV12-4 to TRBJ1-6; D might be TRBD1 (5 bases). The CDR3 loop spans 14 amino acids. With 5 bases removed from V and 7 bases from J, the gap between germline ends came to 12 bases. Here the CDR3 reads CASSHSTANSPLHF. In DNA, the CDR3 is TGTGCCAGCAGTCACTCGACAGCGAATTCACCCCTCCACTTT.

This clonotype was counted at least ten times. The chain joins TRBV6-4 to TRBJ1-5; the match to TRBD1 covers 8 bases. Germline CDR1 is MRHNA and CDR2 is SNTAGT. The CDR3 is made up of 19 amino acids. Trimming at V came to 3 bases and at J to 0 bases, leaving 13 bases not matched to a gene. CDR3 bases: TGTGCCAGCAGTGAACTCGGACAGGGAACCGGGTATAGCAATCAGCCCCAGCATTTT. This codes for CASSELGQGTGYSNQPQHF.

This clonotype was picked up many times. The rearrangement joins TRBV12-3 or TRBV12-4 to TRBJ1-1; D remains unclear. The CDR3 contains 13 residues. V lost 4 bases to trimming and J lost 4 bases, with 10 bases between them. The CDR3 spells CASSSGLATEAFF. The CDR3 region has the DNA TGTGCCAGCAGTTCGGGCCTCGCCACTGAAGCTTTCTTT.

This clonotype occurred many times. The CDR3 spells CASSLAEGGTQYF. In DNA, the CDR3 is TGTGCCAGCAGTTTAGCGGAGGGGGGGACCCAGTACTTC. The J gene is TRBJ2-5, the V gene TRBV12-3 or TRBV12-4, with D tentatively TRBD1 or TRBD2 (6 bases each). The CDR3 totals 13 residues. Trimming removed 0 bases at V and 7 bases at J, with 9 bases between.

This clonotype has a count of ten or more. V usage is TRBV28 and J usage is TRBJ2-2; D uncertain. Trimming took 5 bases from V and 4 from J, leaving 14 bases between them. The CDR3 sequence is 15 residues long. The germline gives CDR1 MDHEN, CDR2 SYDVKM. The chain's CDR3 is CASSLRYSTTGELFF. For the CDR3, the DNA is TGTGCCAGCAGTCTGAGATACTCGACCACCGGGGAGCTGTTTTTT.

The J gene is TRBJ2-5, the V gene TRBV12-3 or TRBV12-4; TRBD1 aligns across 7 bases. The V segment lost 6 bases and the J segment 5 bases; nucleotides outside the gene matches: 9. The CDR3 is 14 residues long. CDR3 protein: CASRLQGMSETQYF. The DNA of the CDR3 is TGTGCCAGCAGACTACAGGGGATGAGTGAGACCCAGTACTTC.

In its sample, this clonotype was seen a few times. The chain combines TRBV19 with TRBJ1-5; TRBD1 is a possible D gene (5 bases). This CDR3 region has 14 residues. The germline gives CDR1 LNHDA, CDR2 SQIVND (reference sequence). Trimming took off 2 bases at V and 5 bases at J, with 10 bases between the two ends. The CDR3 here is CASSILGGDQPQHF. CDR3 DNA: TGTGCCAGTAGTATACTTGGGGGGGATCAGCCCCAGCATTTT.

This clonotype occurred many times. The chain is built from TRBV29-1 and TRBJ2-7; D is perhaps TRBD1 (5 bases). Germline V lookup: CDR1 SQVTM, CDR2 ANQGSEA. This CDR3 spans 13 amino acids. With 3 bases removed from V and 1 base from J, the gap between germline ends came to 10 bases. The CDR3 DNA reads as TGCAGCGTTGAGACACAGGTTTCCTACGAGCAGTACTTC. Translating it yields CSVETQVSYEQYF.

V and J are TRBV6-5 and TRBJ1-1; the D gene is possibly TRBD1 (5 bases). Trimming pared 1 base from V and 1 base from J, leaving 7 bases between. CDR1 is MNHEY, CDR2 SVGAGI, per germline. CDR3 length equals 14 residues. CDR3: CASSYYDRNTEAFF. In DNA form, the CDR3 reads TGTGCCAGCAGTTACTACGACAGGAACACTGAAGCTTTCTTT.

This clonotype was counted at least ten times. The CDR3 sequence: CASSILPQNTEAFF. Written as DNA, the CDR3 is TGTGCCAGCAGCATACTTCCACAGAACACTGAAGCTTTCTTT. The chain carries TRBV5-6 and TRBJ1-1; D is ambiguous. CDR3 length: 14 residues. Trimming took off 4 bases at V and 1 base at J, with 11 bases between the two ends. The germline V gene has CDR1 SGHDT and CDR2 YYEEEE.

This chain links TRBV5-1 with TRBJ2-2; D not resolved. V lost 7 bases, J lost 6 bases, and 19 bases lay in between. The CDR3 has 15 residues. The germline V gene has CDR1 SGHRS and CDR2 YFSETQ. Here the CDR3 DNA reads TGCGCCAGCTTTCCAACAGATGCGAGTGCCGGGGAGCTGTTTTTT. Its translation: CASFPTDASAGELFF.

The rearrangement links TRBV28 to TRBJ2-7, with D possibly matching TRBD2 (5 bases). CDR1 is MDHEN, CDR2 SYDVKM, per germline. Trimming pared 4 bases from V and 3 bases from J, leaving 19 bases between. This CDR3 spans 16 amino acids. The DNA for the CDR3 is TGTGCCAGCAGTTCCCGTCGACATGTCGGGGACTACGAGCAGTACTTC. It is translated as CASSSRRHVGDYEQYF.

This clonotype was seen only once. The V call is TRBV15, the J call TRBJ1-2, with D hard to call. Trimming stripped 1 base from V and 3 bases from J, with 12 bases between. The CDR3 is 15 amino acids. Germline lookup yields CDR1 LNHNV and CDR2 YYDKDF (reference sequence). The CDR3 coding sequence is TGTGCCACCAGCAGAGCAGGCCTGGAGGACTATGGCTACACCTTC. Its protein is CATSRAGLEDYGYTF.

V usage is TRBV7-6 and J usage is TRBJ1-2, with TRBD1 as a possible D gene (6 bases). The V gene lost 4 bases and the J gene lost 3 bases, with 9 bases spanning the gap. Germline assignment: CDR1 SGHVS and CDR2 FNYEAQ. The CDR3 loop spans 13 amino acids. CDR3 nucleotides: TGTGCCAGCAGCTCAGGGGACCACTATGGCTACACCTTC. Its protein product is CASSSGDHYGYTF. The full variable domain, its missing parts supplied by reference TRBV7-6 and TRBJ1-2, is GAGVSQSPRYKVTKRGQDVALRCDPISGHVSLYWYRQALGQGPEFLTYFNYEAQQDKSGLPNDRFSAERPEGSISTLTIQRTEQRDSAMYRCASSSGDHYGYTFGSGTRLTVV.

This clonotype was detected many times. The chain is built from TRBV3-1 and TRBJ2-5, with D unresolved. This CDR3 region has 15 residues. The germline V and J ends were trimmed by 1 base and 0 bases, with 9 bases remaining between them. Germline loops: CDR1 LGHDT, CDR2 YNNKEL (reference sequence). The CDR3 DNA is TGTGCCAGCAGCCAAGTGTTCGCTGACCAAGAGACCCAGTACTTC. This gives the protein CASSQVFADQETQYF.

This clonotype was observed a handful of times. The chain employs TRBV2 and TRBJ2-2; D unresolved. From germline, CDR1 is SNHLY and CDR2 FYNNEI. The V end was cut by 10 bases, the J end by 6 bases, with 15 bases between. CDR3 length equals 13 residues. CDR3 nucleotide sequence: TGTGCCACCCAGGAAGGGCCCCCCGGGGAGCTGTTTTTT. Protein: CATQEGPPGELFF.